There are a few counts of the clone carrying this T cell receptor beta chain. Its antigen is as yet unknown. This sample was included in a study of blood T cells in healthy people across ages. Study-level information: About one barcoded beta molecule was captured per two T cells (by template switching).

Per the germline V gene, CDR1 is SGHTA and CDR2 is FQGNSA. The CDR3 runs to 14 residues. V was shortened by 1 base and J by 5 bases, with 8 bases between the two germline ends. General study findings and limits: Naive T cell percentage and TCR beta diversity correlated strongly. Any changes in expanded clonotypes were possibly confounded, as donor CMV status remained unknown.

With a J-beta primer mix and a sample-barcoded 5' primer, a second PCR ran roughly 6 to 11 cycles. No fewer than 2.5 million CDR3-containing paired-end reads came from each sample. TCRdb re-called the 5' RACE reads with MiXCR, one entry per CDR3 protein. The sample lists about 580,000 distinct CDR3 sequences; around half were seen once. The gene calls are TRBV7-2 and TRBJ2-2; D not resolved. The sequencing sample was made of blood. This sequence originates from a man older than 75 in good health. CDR3 loop: CASSLVPGTGELFF. DNA for the CDR3: TGTGCCAGCAGCTTAGTTCCCGGAACCGGGGAGCTGTTTTTT. Based on the CDR3 plus reference TRBV7-2 and TRBJ2-2, the full variable domain is GAGVSQSPSNKVTEKGKDVELRCDPISGHTALYWYRQSLGQGLEFLIYFQGNSAPDKSGLPSDRFSAERTGGSVSTLTIQRTQQEDSAVYLCASSLVPGTGELFFGEGSRLTVL.